A selection of T cell receptor beta chains follows, all from one sample in a study of graft-versus-host responses after intestinal transplantation. Clones were read by immunoSEQ multiplex PCR, and TCRdb kept only the in-frame ones, dropping some. Among about 110,000 clones listed, 80% to 90% were seen once. Antigens of these TCRs are unknown. The sequences come from unstimulated CD4+ T cells sorted from spleen or lymph node cells, collected before transplant. The receptor source for this set is a human donor who was the organ donor for an intestinal transplant. Both conserved end residues are part of each CDR3.

v_gene,j_gene,CDR3aa
TRBV2,TRBJ2-1,CASKGGNSYNEQFF
TRBV18,TRBJ2-3,CASSDRGTDTQYF
TRBV4-2,TRBJ1-1,CASSQASARGNTEAFF
TRBV5-1,TRBJ1-6,CASSRDAGRLNSPLHF
TRBV27,TRBJ1-4,CASSALGTGDEKLFF
TRBV11-2,TRBJ2-1,CASSFSGRVNNEQFF
TRBV6-5,TRBJ1-2,CASSYSMGYGYTF
TRBV6-1,TRBJ2-7,CAGGDPLYEQYF
TRBV30,TRBJ2-3,CAWSRFSDTQYF
TRBV7-3,TRBJ2-6,CASSGGVGGANVLTF
TRBV6-5,TRBJ2-7,CASSYRGPSYEQYF
TRBV19,TRBJ1-1,CASSPVTGWGITEAFF
TRBV21-1,TRBJ1-5,CASSKGGNQPQHF
TRBV29-1,TRBJ1-1,CAGQPLMNTEAFF
TRBV5-1,TRBJ1-6,CASSLVTGSPTSPLHF
TRBV19,TRBJ2-5,CASSYPGVPRETQYF
TRBV12-5,TRBJ1-4,CASGLRQGGSEKLFF
TRBV21-1,TRBJ1-2,CASSKLGQGYGYTF
TRBV7-9,TRBJ2-7,CASSFDGISYEQYF
TRBV11-2,TRBJ2-5,CASSSSPLAGVETQYF
TRBV4-1,TRBJ1-1,CASSRVAGQGLNTEAFF
TRBV7-6,.,CASSLSLGQGVGETQYF
TRBV7-6,TRBJ1-5,CASSLGSQGSQPQHF
TRBV4-2,TRBJ1-2,CASSPVEGTGYGYTF
TRBV7-6,TRBJ1-6,CASRALSLTSPLHF
TRBV5-1,TRBJ2-2,CASSFTRGGTGELFF
TRBV5-4,.,CASSLDGGGAAEQYF
TRBV27,TRBJ1-4,CASRGSGLGEKLFF
TRBV5-1,TRBJ1-1,CASRRDGLIMNTEAFF
TRBV30,TRBJ1-5,CAWSKQGLQPQHF
TRBV5-1,TRBJ2-7,CASSLGVVGSYEQYF
TRBV7-9,TRBJ1-4,CASSSTRVVEKLFF
TRBV7-5,TRBJ1-5,CVRSFRAASNQPQHF
TRBV5-4,TRBJ2-3,CASSLGHPRDTQYF
TRBV4-1,TRBJ2-4,CASSPGLAGGLAKNIQYF
TRBV11-2,TRBJ2-3,CASSSAPTGLGYTQYF
TRBV6-1,TRBJ1-4,CASSEARRDEKLFF
TRBV6-5,TRBJ2-5,CASARDRGKETQYF
TRBV9,TRBJ2-3,CASSVVGQGTDTQYF
TRBV5-4,TRBJ2-3,CASSPNIYPTDTQYF
TRBV5-1,TRBJ2-4,CASSLMLGKNIQYF
TRBV18,TRBJ1-1,CASSPGQGNTEAFF
TRBV5-4,TRBJ2-5,CASSFSAGAQETQYF
TRBV7-9,TRBJ2-4,CASSLGGRNIQYF
TRBV12-5,TRBJ2-3,CASGTTDTQYF
TRBV2,TRBJ2-7,CASHRVGQHEQYF
TRBV6-5,TRBJ1-5,CASSYDMGQPQHF
TRBV9,TRBJ2-3,CASSVGSSGTDTQYF
TRBV7-9,TRBJ2-2,CASSRRGSASLSGELFF
TRBV6-1,TRBJ2-5,CASRFGSGEETQYF
TRBV6-1,TRBJ2-3,CASSAGLAGTDTQYF
TRBV10-3,TRBJ1-5,CAISEDRGNQPQHF
TRBV6-1,TRBJ2-1,CASSVSGLAGGEQFF
TRBV19,TRBJ2-7,CATAPDWPREQYF
TRBV29-1,TRBJ1-1,CSVGAGLNTEAFF
TRBV11-1,TRBJ1-2,CASSNLRAIPRLYGYTF
TRBV5-1,TRBJ2-2,CASNDRGSNTGELFF
TRBV6-1,TRBJ1-1,CASSRSDWLTEAFF
TRBV7-3,TRBJ2-1,CASSLTKRRDANSYNEQFF